These T cell receptor beta chains were read from a single sample in a study of identical twins. TCRdb used MiXCR to reprocess the 5' RACE reads, holding one entry per CDR3 protein. This table holds 310,000 or so distinct CDR3 sequences, approximately 8% found once. This sample was also put to use in a study of yellow fever vaccine responses in identical twins.

The sample taken for sequencing was memory (CD45RO+) T cells sorted from blood. The receptor set was obtained from a woman under 30 in good health. The CDR3 runs from the conserved cysteine through the conserved F or W. D genes are given only for firm matches. Clone size is shown for a subset of rows, as once, few, many or a class of expanded clone.

CDR3nt	CDR3aa	j_gene	abundance	v_gene	d_gene
TGTGCCAGCAGCCCGGGGGGTAGCGGAGGCTACGAGCAGTACTTC	CASSPGGSGGYEQYF	TRBJ2-7	few	TRBV7-2	TRBD2
TGTGCCAGCAGTCCCCGGACTACAACGTACGTGCAGTACTTC	CASSPRTTTYVQYF	TRBJ2-7	-	TRBV12-3/TRBV12-4	-
TGTGCCAGCTCACTCCAGACAGGGACACCAAACACTGAAGCTTTCTTT	CASSLQTGTPNTEAFF	TRBJ1-1	-	TRBV18	TRBD1
TGTGCCAGCAGCTCCTCCCACCAAGAGACCCAGTACTTC	CASSSSHQETQYF	TRBJ2-5	few	TRBV11-3	-
TGTGCCATCAGTGGAGGGCCAGGGGTTGATTCACCCCTCCACTTT	CAISGGPGVDSPLHF	TRBJ1-6	-	TRBV10-3	-
TGTGCCAGCAGGGATAGGACAGGGGAGCAGCCCCAGCATTTT	CASRDRTGEQPQHF	TRBJ1-5	once	TRBV6-1	TRBD1
TGTGCCAGCAGCTTAGCCACCAAAGTACCGAGGAATGAGCAGTTCTTC	CASSLATKVPRNEQFF	TRBJ2-1	few	TRBV7-9	-
TGCGCCAGCCCGAGAGGGGCCCACGGGGCCTATGGCTACACCTTC	CASPRGAHGAYGYTF	TRBJ1-2	few	TRBV10-2	-
TGCGCCAGCAGCTCCGGGACTAGCCGACAAGAGACCCAGTACTTC	CASSSGTSRQETQYF	TRBJ2-5	many	TRBV5-1	TRBD2
TGTGCCAGCAGCTTGTCGACTTTCCCCACGGATACGCAGTATTTT	CASSLSTFPTDTQYF	TRBJ2-3	-	TRBV13	-
TGTGCCAGCAGTCGCCATTTTGGGGTTGCTAATGAAAAACTGTTTTTT	CASSRHFGVANEKLFF	TRBJ1-4	many	TRBV12-3/TRBV12-4	-
TGTGCCACCTCTAAGACTAATTCCTACAATGAGCAGTTCTTC	CATSKTNSYNEQFF	TRBJ2-1	-	TRBV7-6	-